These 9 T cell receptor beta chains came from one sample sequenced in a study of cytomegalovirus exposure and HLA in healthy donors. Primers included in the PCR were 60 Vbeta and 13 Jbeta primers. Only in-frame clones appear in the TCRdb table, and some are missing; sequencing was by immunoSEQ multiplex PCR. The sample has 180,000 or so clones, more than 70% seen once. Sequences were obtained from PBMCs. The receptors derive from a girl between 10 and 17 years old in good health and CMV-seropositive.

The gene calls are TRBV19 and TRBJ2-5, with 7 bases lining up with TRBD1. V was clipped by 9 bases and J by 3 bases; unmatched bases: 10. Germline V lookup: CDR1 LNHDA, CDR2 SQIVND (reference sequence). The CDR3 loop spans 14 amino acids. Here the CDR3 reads CASRDSGGEETQYF. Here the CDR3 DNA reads TGTGCCAGCCGGGACAGCGGTGGGGAAGAGACCCAGTACTTC. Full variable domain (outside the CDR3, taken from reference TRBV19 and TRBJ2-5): DGGITQSPKYLFRKEGQNVTLSCEQNLNHDAMYWYRQDPGQGLRLIYYSQIVNDFQKGDIAEGYSVSREKKESFPLTVTSAQKNPTAFYLCASRDSGGEETQYFGPGTRLLVL.

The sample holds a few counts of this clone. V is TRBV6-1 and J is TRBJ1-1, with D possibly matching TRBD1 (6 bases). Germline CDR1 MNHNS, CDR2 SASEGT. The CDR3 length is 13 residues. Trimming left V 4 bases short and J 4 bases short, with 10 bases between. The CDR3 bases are TGTGCCAGCAGTGGGGGGACACCCACTGAAGCTTTCTTT. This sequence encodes CASSGGTPTEAFF.

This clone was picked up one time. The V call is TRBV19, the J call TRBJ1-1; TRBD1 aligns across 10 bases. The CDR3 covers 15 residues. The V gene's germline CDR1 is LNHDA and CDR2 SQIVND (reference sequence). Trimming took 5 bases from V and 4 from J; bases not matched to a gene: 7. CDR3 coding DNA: TGTGCCAGTAGTTGGACAGGGGGAGGGGGCACTGAAGCTTTCTTT. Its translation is CASSWTGGGGTEAFF.

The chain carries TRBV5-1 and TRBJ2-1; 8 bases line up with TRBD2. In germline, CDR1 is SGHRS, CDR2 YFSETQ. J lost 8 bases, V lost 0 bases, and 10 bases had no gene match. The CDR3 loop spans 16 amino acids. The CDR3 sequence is CASSLGNSGISDEQFF. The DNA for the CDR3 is TGCGCCAGCAGCTTGGGGAATAGCGGGATCTCCGATGAGCAGTTCTTC.

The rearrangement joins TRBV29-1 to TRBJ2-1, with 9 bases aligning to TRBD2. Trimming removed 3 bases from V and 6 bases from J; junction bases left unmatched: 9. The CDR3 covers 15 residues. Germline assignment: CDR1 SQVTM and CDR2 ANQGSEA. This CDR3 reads CSVEGSGSQVNEQFF. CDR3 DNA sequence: TGCAGCGTTGAGGGTAGCGGGAGTCAGGTCAATGAGCAGTTCTTC.

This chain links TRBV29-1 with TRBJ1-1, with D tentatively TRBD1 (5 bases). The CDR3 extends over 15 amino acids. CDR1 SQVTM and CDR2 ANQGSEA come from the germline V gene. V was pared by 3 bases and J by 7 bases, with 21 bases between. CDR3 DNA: TGCAGCGTTGACTCGGGGCGGGTCCGGGGGGTTGAAGCTTTCTTT. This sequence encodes CSVDSGRVRGVEAFF.

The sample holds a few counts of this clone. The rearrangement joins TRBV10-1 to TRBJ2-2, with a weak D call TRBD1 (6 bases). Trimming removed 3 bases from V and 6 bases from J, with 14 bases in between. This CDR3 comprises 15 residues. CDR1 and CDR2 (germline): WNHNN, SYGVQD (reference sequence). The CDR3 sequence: CASSDGRQVAGELFF. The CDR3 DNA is TGCGCCAGCAGTGATGGGAGACAGGTAGCCGGGGAGCTGTTTTTT.

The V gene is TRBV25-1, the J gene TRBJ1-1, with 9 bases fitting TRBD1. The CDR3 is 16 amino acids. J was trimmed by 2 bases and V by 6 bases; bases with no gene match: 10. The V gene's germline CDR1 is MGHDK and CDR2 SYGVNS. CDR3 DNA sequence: TGTGCCAGCAGGCCGCAAAGGGGACAGGGAAACACTGAAGCTTTCTTT. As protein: CASRPQRGQGNTEAFF.

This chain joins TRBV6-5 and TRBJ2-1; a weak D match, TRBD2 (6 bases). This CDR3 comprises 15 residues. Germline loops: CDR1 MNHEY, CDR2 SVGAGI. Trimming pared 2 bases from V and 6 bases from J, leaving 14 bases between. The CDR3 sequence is CASSYGRGGGNEQFF. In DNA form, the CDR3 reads TGTGCCAGCAGTTACGGGCGGGGAGGTGGCAATGAGCAGTTCTTC.